This TCR beta chain was identified in a study of blood T cell repertoires in COVID-19. Study details: Acute and convalescent COVID-19 specimens originated in the United States, Italy and Spain. Nucleic acid was either cDNA or gDNA, and it came from T cells, B-cell-depleted T cells, or PBMCs.

Per the authors' pipeline: Amplification from reference gene primers served as the basis for estimated nucleated cell counts. Profiled with immunoSEQ multiplex PCR; TCRdb holds only in-frame clones, not every one. V, J and clone size were drawn from that table, and D and trimming were deduced from the DNA. In the table there are 250,000 to 300,000 clones, over 80% of which are singletons. Germline CDR1 reads SNHLY; CDR2 reads FYNNEI. Trimming shortened V by 11 bases and J by 0 bases, and 14 bases separated the two germline ends. CDR3 length: 14 amino acids. The table lists this clone with a count of one.

This TCR came from a woman aged 40-49 years with acute or convalescent COVID-19. The chain carries TRBV2 and TRBJ1-3, with unresolved D. Sequencing was done on a sample of peripheral blood. CDR3 nucleotide sequence: TGTGCCCACGATTCCGGGAACTCTGGAAACACCATATATTTT. It is translated as CAHDSGNSGNTIYF.